This TCR beta chain was profiled in a study of memory CD4+ T cells and cytomegalovirus serostatus. Study-level findings and limits: A US-trained random forest predicted CMV serostatus with median AUC roughly 0.9. Of 150 to 200 reported CMV TCRbeta sequences, 65 to 85 were found in memory CD4+ repertoires.

Single viable CD3+CD4+CD8-CD45RO+ cells were sorted as the memory CD4+ T cells. To note about this clone: Its antigen is as yet unknown.

The length of the CDR3 is 13 residues. V shed 2 bases and J shed 4 bases, with 9 bases lying between them. The germline CDR1 and CDR2 sequences are GTSNPN and SVGIG (reference sequence). The authors' processing: After removing out-of-frame reads, 2,204,828 distinct TCRbeta sequences remained. This table comes from immunoSEQ multiplex PCR, and its TCRdb copy is limited to in-frame clones, with some not included. That table is the source of V, J and clone size, and D and trimming were worked out from the DNA. The table shows tens of thousands of clones, with 60% to 80% occurring only once. The genes are TRBV30 and TRBJ1-5; D not resolved. The sequenced sample was memory CD4+ T cells from blood. The receptor was isolated from an adult in good health and CMV-seronegative. The CDR3 sequence is CAWSPRGNQPQHF. As DNA, the CDR3 is TGTGCCTGGAGTCCGCGGGGAAATCAGCCCCAGCATTTT.